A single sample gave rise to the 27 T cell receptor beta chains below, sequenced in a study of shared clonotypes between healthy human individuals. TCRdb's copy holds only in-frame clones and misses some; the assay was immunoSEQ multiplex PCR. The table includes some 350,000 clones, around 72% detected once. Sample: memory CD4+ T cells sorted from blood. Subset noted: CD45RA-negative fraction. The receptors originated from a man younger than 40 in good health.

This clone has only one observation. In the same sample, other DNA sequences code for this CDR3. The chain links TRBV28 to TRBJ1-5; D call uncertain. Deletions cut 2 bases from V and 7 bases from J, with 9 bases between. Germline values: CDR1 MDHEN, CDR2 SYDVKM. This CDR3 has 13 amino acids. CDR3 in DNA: TGTGCCAGCAGTTTAGAAGGGCAGCAGCCCCAGCATTTT. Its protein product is CASSLEGQQPQHF.

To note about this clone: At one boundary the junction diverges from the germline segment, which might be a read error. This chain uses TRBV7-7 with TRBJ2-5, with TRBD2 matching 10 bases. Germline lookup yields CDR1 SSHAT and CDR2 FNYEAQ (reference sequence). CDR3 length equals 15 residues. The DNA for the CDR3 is TGTGCTAGCAGCTCTCGGACTAGCGGACAAGAGACCCAGTACTTC. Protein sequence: CASSSRTSGQETQYF. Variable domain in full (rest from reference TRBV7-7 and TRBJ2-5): GAGVSQSPRYKVTKRGQDVTLRCDPISSHATLYWYQQALGQGPEFLTYFNYEAQPDKSGLPSDRFSAERPEGSISTLTIQRTEQRDSAMYRCASSSRTSGQETQYFGPGTRLLVL.

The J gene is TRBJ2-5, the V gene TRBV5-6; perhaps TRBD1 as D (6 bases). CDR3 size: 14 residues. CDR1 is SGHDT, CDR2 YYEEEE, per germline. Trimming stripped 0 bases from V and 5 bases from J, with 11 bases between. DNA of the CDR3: TGTGCCAGCAGCTTGGTATCAGGGGTGGAGACCCAGTACTTC. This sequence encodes CASSLVSGVETQYF.

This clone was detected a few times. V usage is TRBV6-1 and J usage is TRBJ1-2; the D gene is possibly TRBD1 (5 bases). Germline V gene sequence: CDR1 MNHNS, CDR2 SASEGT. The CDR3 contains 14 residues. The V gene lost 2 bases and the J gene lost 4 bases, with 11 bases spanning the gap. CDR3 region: CASSEMSGTYGYTF. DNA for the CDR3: TGTGCCAGCAGTGAAATGTCAGGGACCTATGGCTACACCTTC.

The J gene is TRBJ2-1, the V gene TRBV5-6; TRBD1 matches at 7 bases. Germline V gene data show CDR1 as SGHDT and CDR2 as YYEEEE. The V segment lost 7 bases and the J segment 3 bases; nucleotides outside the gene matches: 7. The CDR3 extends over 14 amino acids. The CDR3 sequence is CASARDRSYNEQFF. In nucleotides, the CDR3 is TGTGCCAGCGCCAGGGACAGAAGCTACAATGAGCAGTTCTTC. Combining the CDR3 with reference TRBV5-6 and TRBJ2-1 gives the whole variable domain DAGVTQSPTHLIKTRGQQVTLRCSPKSGHDTVSWYQQALGQGPQFIFQYYEEEERQRGNFPDRFSGHQFPNYSSELNVNALLLGDSALYLCASARDRSYNEQFFGPGTRLTVL.

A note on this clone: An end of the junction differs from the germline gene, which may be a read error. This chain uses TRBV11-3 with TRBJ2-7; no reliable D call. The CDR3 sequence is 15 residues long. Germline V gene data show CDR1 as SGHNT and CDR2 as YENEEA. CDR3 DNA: TGTGCCGGCAGCTTGGTTGGCGTCGGAACCTACGAGCAGTACTTC. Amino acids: CAGSLVGVGTYEQYF.

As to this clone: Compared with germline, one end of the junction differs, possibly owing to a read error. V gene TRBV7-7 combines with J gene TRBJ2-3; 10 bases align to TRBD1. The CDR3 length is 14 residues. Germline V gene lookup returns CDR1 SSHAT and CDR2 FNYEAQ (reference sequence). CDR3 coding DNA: TGTGCTAGCAGCCCAGGACAGGGGGCAGATACGCAGTATTTT. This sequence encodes CASSPGQGADTQYF.

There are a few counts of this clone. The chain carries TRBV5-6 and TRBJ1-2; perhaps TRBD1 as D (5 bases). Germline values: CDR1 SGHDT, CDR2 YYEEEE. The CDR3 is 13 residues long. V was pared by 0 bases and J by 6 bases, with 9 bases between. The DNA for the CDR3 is TGTGCCAGCAGCTTGGTAGGGACCGATGGCTACACCTTC. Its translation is CASSLVGTDGYTF.

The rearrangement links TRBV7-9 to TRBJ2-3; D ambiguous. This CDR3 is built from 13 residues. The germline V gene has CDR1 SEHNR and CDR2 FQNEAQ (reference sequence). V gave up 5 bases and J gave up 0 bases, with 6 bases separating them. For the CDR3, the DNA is TGTGCCAGCAGCCCTAGTAGCACAGATACGCAGTATTTT. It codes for CASSPSSTDTQYF.

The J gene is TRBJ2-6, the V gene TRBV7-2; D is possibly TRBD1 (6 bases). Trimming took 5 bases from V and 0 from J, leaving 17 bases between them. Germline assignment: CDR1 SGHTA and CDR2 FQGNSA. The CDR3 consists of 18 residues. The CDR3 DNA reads TGTGCCAGCAGCCCCCGGAGGACAGCCTTCTCTGGGGCCAACGTCCTGACTTTC. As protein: CASSPRRTAFSGANVLTF. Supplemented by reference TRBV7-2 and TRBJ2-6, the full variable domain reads GAGVSQSPSNKVTEKGKDVELRCDPISGHTALYWYRQSLGQGLEFLIYFQGNSAPDKSGLPSDRFSAERTGGSVSTLTIQRTQQEDSAVYLCASSPRRTAFSGANVLTFGAGSRLTVL.

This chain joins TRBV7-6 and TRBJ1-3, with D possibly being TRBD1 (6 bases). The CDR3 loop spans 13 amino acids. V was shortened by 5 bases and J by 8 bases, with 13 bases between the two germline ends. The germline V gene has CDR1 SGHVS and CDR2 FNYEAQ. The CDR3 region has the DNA TGTGCCAGCAGCCCCGGCAGGGGTGACACCATATATTTT. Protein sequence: CASSPGRGDTIYF.

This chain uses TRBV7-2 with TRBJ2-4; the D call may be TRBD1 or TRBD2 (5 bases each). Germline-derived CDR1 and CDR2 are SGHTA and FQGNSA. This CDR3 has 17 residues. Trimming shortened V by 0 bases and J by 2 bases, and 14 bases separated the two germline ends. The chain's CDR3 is CASSLAFWGLTKNIQYF. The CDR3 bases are TGTGCCAGCAGCTTAGCTTTTTGGGGGTTGACCAAAAACATTCAGTACTTC.

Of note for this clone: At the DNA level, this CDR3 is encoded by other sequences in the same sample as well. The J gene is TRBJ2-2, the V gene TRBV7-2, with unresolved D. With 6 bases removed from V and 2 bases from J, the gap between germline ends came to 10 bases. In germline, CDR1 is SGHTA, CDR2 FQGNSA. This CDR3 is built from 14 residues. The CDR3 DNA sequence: TGTGCCAGCAGGGGAAGGGTTAACACCGGGGAGCTGTTTTTT. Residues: CASRGRVNTGELFF.

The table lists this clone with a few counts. CDR3 sequence: CASSLAYSGIRNEKLFF. DNA of the CDR3: TGTGCCAGCAGCTTGGCGTACTCGGGAATTCGAAATGAAAAACTGTTTTTT. This sequence joins TRBV5-6 and TRBJ1-4; D uncertain. Germline V gene lookup returns CDR1 SGHDT and CDR2 YYEEEE. Between the trimmed V and J ends, which lost 0 bases and 5 bases, there was a span of 17 bases. The CDR3 totals 17 residues. Complete variable domain (other parts from reference TRBV5-6 and TRBJ1-4): DAGVTQSPTHLIKTRGQQVTLRCSPKSGHDTVSWYQQALGQGPQFIFQYYEEEERQRGNFPDRFSGHQFPNYSSELNVNALLLGDSALYLCASSLAYSGIRNEKLFFGSGTQLSVL.

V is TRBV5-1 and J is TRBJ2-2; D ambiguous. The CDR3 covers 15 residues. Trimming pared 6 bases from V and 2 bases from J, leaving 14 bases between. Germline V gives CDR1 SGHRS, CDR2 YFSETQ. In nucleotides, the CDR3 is TGCGCCAGCAAAGGCTCGGGTACCAACACCGGGGAGCTGTTTTTT. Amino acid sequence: CASKGSGTNTGELFF. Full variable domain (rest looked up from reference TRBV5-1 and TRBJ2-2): KAGVTQTPRYLIKTRGQQVTLSCSPISGHRSVSWYQQTPGQGLQFLFEYFSETQRNKGNFPGRFSGRQFSNSRSEMNVSTLELGDSALYLCASKGSGTNTGELFFGEGSRLTVL.

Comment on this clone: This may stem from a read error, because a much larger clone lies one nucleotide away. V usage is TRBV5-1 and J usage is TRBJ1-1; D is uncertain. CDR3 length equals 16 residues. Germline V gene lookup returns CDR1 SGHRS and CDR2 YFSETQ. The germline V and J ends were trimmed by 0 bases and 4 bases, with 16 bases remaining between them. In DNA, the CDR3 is TGCGCCAGCAGCTTGGCCTGGCGAACAATGAGCACTGAAGCTTTCTTT. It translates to CASSLAWRTMSTEAFF.

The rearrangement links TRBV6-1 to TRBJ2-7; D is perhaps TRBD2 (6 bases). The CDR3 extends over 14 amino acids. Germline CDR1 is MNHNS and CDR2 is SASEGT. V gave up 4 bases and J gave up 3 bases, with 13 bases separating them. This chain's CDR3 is CASSAGVFGYEQYF. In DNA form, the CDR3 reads TGTGCCAGCAGTGCGGGGGTGTTCGGCTACGAGCAGTACTTC.

The CDR3 nucleotides read TGCGCCAGCGACCCGGGACTAGCTATCCCCGGGGAGCTGTTTTTT. Translation gives CASDPGLAIPGELFF. This sequence joins TRBV5-1 and TRBJ2-2; 9 bases are shared with TRBD2. Trimming cost V 7 bases and J 6 bases; bases outside gene matches: 10. The CDR3 spans 15 residues. Germline CDR1 SGHRS, CDR2 YFSETQ.

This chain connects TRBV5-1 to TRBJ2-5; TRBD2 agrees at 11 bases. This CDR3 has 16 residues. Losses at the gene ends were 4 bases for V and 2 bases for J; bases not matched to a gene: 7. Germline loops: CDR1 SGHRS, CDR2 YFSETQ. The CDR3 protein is CASSALLAGVQETQYF. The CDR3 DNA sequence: TGCGCCAGCAGCGCCCTACTAGCGGGAGTGCAAGAGACCCAGTACTTC. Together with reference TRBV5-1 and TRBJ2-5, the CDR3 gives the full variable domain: KAGVTQTPRYLIKTRGQQVTLSCSPISGHRSVSWYQQTPGQGLQFLFEYFSETQRNKGNFPGRFSGRQFSNSRSEMNVSTLELGDSALYLCASSALLAGVQETQYFGPGTRLLVL.

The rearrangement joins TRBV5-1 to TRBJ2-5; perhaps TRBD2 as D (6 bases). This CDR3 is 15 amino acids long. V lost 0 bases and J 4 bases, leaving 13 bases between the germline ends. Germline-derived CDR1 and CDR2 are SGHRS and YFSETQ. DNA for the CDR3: TGCGCCAGCAGCTTGGGGACGGCGGGGCGAGAGACCCAGTACTTC. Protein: CASSLGTAGRETQYF.

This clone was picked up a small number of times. The CDR3 nucleotides read TGTGCCAGCAGGGCCGACAGGGTGAACACTGAAGCTTTCTTT. It yields the protein CASRADRVNTEAFF. The rearrangement links TRBV2 to TRBJ1-1, with 7 nucleotides matching TRBD1. The germline CDR1 and CDR2 sequences are SNHLY and FYNNEI. With 6 bases clipped from V and 0 bases from J, the junction kept 4 bases outside the gene matches. The CDR3 is 14 amino acids. Combining the CDR3 with reference TRBV2 and TRBJ1-1 gives the whole variable domain EPEVTQTPSHQVTQMGQEVILRCVPISNHLYFYWYRQILGQKVEFLVSFYNNEISEKSEIFDDQFSVERPDGSNFTLKIRSTKLEDSAMYFCASRADRVNTEAFFGQGTRLTVV.

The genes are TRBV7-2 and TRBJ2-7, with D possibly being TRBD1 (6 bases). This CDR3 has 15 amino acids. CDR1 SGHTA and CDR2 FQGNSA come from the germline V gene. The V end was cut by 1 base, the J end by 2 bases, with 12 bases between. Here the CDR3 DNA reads TGTGCCAGCAGCTTAGTCGGACAGCAAACCTACGAGCAGTACTTC. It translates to CASSLVGQQTYEQYF.

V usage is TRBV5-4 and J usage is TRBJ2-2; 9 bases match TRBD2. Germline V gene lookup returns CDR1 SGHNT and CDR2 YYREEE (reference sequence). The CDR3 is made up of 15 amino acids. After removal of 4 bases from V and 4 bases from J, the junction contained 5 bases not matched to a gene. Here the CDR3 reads CASSPAGGGTGELFF. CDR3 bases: TGTGCCAGCAGCCCAGCGGGAGGTGGCACCGGGGAGCTGTTTTTT.

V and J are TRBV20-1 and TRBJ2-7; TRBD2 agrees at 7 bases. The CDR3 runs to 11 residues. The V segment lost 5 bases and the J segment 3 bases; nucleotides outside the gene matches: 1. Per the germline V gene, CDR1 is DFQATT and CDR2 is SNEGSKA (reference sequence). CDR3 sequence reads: CSAWGGYEQYF. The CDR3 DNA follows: TGCAGTGCTTGGGGGGGCTACGAGCAGTACTTC.

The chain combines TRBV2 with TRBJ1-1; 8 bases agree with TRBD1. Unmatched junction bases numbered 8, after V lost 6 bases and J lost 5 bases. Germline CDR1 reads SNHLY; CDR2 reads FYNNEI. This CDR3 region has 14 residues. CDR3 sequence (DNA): TGTGCCAGCAGCCAACAGGGGGGATCGACTGAAGCTTTCTTT. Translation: CASSQQGGSTEAFF.

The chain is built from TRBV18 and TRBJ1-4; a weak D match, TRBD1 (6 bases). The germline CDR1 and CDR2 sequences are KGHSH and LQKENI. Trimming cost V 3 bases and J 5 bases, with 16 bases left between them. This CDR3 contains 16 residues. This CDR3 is CASSPQVGGSNEKLFF. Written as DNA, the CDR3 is TGTGCCAGCTCACCCCAAGTTGGGGGCTCGAATGAAAAACTGTTTTTT.

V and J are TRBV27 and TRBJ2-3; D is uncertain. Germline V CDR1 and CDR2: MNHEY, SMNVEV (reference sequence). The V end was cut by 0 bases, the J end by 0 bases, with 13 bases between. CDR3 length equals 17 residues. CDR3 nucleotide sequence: TGTGCCAGCAGTTTATCCAAGCACCTTACTAGCACAGATACGCAGTATTTT. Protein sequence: CASSLSKHLTSTDTQYF.